This T cell receptor beta chain derives from a study of shared clonotypes between healthy human individuals. Study-level points and caveats: Compared with memory subsets, naive subsets generally had larger estimated richness.

As to this clone: Its antigen is not identified.

This table comes from immunoSEQ multiplex PCR, and its TCRdb copy is limited to in-frame clones, with some not included. The table has over a million clones, around 76% seen once. The source of this sequence is a young man in good health. The sample was memory CD4+ T cells sorted from blood. Subset in this sample: CD45RA-negative fraction.

CDR3 DNA: TGCAGTGCTAGAGATTCTAAGACCCAGTACTTC. Its translation: CSARDSKTQYF. The V call is TRBV20-1, the J call TRBJ2-5; D remains ambiguous. The V end was cut by 0 bases, the J end by 6 bases, with 5 bases between. The germline V gene encodes CDR1 DFQATT and CDR2 SNEGSKA (reference sequence). CDR3 length: 11 residues.